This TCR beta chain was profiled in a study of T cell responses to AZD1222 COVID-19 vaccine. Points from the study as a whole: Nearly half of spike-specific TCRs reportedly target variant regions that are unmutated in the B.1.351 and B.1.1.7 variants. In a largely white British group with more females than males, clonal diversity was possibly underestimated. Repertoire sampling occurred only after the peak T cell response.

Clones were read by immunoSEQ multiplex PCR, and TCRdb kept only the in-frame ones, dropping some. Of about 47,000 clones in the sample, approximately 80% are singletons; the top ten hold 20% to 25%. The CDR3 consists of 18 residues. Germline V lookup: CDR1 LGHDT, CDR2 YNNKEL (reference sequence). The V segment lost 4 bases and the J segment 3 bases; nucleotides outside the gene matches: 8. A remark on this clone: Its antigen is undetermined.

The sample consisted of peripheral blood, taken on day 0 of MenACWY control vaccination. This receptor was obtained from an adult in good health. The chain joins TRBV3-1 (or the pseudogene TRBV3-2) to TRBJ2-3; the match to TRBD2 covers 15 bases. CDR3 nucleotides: TGTGCCAGCAGCCCCGGGACTAGCGGGGGGCCGCTTACAGATACGCAGTATTTT. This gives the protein CASSPGTSGGPLTDTQYF.